This T cell receptor beta chain was obtained from a study of blood T cell repertoires in COVID-19. Study-wide context: Sites in the United States, Italy and Spain provided acute and convalescent COVID-19 samples. PBMCs, B-cell-depleted T cells, or T cells were the source of the cDNA or gDNA that made up the material.

Under the authors' procedure: How many nucleated cells were present was estimated from reference gene primer amplification. The assay was immunoSEQ multiplex PCR, and TCRdb's table has in-frame clones only and misses some. V and J calls plus clone size are reproduced from that table; the DNA served to infer D and trimming. The sample has roughly 250,000 clones, roughly 88% seen once; the top ten hold approximately 0.94%. Turning to this clone: This specimen includes other DNA sequences encoding the same CDR3.

The Seattle site enrolled patients during active infection and followed them longitudinally. V was pared by 3 bases and J by 8 bases, with 16 bases between. The CDR3 runs 14 residues. CDR1 is SGHTA, CDR2 FQGNSA, per germline. This TCR was recovered from a human donor with COVID-19, enrolled during active disease. The donor label of this sample is uncertain. The source material was peripheral blood. The gene calls are TRBV7-2 and TRBJ1-2; D perhaps matches TRBD1 (6 bases). The CDR3 nucleotides are TGTGCCAGCAGCTTCGGGGGGCGGCGGGGGGGCTACACCTTC. It yields the protein CASSFGGRRGGYTF.